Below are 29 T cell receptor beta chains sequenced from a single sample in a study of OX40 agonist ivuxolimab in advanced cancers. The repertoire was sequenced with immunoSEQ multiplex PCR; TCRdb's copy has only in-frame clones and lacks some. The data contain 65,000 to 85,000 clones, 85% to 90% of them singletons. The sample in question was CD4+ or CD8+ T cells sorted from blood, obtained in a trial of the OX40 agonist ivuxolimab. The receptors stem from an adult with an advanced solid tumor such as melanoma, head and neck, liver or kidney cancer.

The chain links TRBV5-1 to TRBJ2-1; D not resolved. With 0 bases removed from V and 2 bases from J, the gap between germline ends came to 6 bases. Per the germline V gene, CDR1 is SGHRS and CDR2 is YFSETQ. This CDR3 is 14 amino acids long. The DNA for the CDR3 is TGCGCCAGCAGCTTGGCGGCAGCCTACAATGAGCAGTTCTTC. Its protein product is CASSLAAAYNEQFF.

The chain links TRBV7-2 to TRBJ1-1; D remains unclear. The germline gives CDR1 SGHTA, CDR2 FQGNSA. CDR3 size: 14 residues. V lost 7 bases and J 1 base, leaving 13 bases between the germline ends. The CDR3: CASNRREWNTEAFF. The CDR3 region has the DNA TGTGCCAGCAACCGGCGCGAGTGGAACACTGAAGCTTTCTTT.

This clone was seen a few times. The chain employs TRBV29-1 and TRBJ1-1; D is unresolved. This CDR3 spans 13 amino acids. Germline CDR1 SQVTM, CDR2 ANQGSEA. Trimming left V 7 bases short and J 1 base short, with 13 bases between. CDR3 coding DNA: TGCAGCGCCGATGGGTTCGGGAACACTGAAGCTTTCTTT. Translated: CSADGFGNTEAFF.

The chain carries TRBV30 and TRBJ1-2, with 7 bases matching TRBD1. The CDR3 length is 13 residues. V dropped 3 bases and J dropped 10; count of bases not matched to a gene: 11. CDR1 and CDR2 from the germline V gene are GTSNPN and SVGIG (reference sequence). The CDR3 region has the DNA TGTGCCTGGAGAAGGGACAGTGGGAGGGACTACACCTTC. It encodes CAWRRDSGRDYTF.

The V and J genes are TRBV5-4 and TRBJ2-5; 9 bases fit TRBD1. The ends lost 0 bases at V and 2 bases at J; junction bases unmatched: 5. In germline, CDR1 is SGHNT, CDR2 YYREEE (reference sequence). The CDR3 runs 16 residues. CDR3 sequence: CASSLGAGQGQETQYF. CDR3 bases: TGTGCCAGCAGCTTGGGAGCTGGACAGGGGCAAGAGACCCAGTACTTC.

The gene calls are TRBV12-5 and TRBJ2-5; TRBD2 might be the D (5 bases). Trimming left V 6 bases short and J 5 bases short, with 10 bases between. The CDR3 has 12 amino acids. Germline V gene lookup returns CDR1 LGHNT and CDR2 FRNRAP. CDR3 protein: CASGSGWETQYF. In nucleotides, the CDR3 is TGTGCTAGTGGGAGCGGTTGGGAGACCCAGTACTTC.

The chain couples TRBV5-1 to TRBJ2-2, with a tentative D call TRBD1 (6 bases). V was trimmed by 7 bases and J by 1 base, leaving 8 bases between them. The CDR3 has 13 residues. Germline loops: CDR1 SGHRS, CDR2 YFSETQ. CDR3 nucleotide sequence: TGCGCCAGCCTACAGGGGAACACCGGGGAGCTGTTTTTT. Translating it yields CASLQGNTGELFF.

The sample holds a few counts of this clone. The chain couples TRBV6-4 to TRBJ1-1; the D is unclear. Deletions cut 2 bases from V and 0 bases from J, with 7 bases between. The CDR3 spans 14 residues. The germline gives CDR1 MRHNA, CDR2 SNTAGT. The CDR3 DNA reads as TGTGCCAGCAGTGACGGAGATATGAACACTGAAGCTTTCTTT. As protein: CASSDGDMNTEAFF.

This chain's CDR3 is CASSTSESHQPQHF. The CDR3 region has the DNA TGTGCCAGTAGTACTTCCGAGAGCCATCAGCCCCAGCATTTT. The chain has TRBV19 and TRBJ1-5; D remains ambiguous. Germline lookup yields CDR1 LNHDA and CDR2 SQIVND (reference sequence). The V gene lost 4 bases and the J gene lost 5 bases, with 12 bases spanning the gap. The CDR3 totals 14 residues.

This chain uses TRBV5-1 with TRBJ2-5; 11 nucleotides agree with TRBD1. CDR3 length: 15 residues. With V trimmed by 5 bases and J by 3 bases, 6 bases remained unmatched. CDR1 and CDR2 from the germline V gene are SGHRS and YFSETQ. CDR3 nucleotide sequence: TGCGCCAGCAGTACCTGGGGACAGGGGGAAGAGACCCAGTACTTC. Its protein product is CASSTWGQGEETQYF.

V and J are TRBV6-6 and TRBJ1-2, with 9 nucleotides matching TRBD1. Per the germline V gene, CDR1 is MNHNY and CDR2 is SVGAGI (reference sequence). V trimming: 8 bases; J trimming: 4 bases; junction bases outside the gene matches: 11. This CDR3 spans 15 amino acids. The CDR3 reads CASYTGGTGSYGYTF. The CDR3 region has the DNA TGTGCCAGCTATACAGGGGGGACAGGGAGCTATGGCTACACCTTC.

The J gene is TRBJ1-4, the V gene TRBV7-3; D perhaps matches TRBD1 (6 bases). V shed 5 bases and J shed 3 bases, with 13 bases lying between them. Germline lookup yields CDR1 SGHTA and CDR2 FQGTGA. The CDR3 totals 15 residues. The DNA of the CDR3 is TGTGCCAGCAGCCCGCGAGGGGGGCCTAATGAAAAACTGTTTTTT. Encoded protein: CASSPRGGPNEKLFF.

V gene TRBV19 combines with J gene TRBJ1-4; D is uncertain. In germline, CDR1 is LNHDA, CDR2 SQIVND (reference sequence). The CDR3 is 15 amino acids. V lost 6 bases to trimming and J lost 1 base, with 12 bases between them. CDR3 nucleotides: TGTGCCAGTAGGATGGACCGTGGAACTAATGAAAAACTGTTTTTT. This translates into CASRMDRGTNEKLFF.

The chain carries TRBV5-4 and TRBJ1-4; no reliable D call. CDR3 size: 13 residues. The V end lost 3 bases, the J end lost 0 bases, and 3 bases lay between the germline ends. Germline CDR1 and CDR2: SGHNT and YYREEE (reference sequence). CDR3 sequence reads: CASSSATNEKLFF. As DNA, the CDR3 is TGTGCCAGCAGCTCGGCAACTAATGAAAAACTGTTTTTT.

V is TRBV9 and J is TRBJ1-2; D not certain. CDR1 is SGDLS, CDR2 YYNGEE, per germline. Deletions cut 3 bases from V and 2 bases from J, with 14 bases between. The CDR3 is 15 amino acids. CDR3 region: CASSGAEGFNYGYTF. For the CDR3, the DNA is TGTGCCAGCAGCGGAGCCGAGGGTTTCAACTATGGCTACACCTTC.

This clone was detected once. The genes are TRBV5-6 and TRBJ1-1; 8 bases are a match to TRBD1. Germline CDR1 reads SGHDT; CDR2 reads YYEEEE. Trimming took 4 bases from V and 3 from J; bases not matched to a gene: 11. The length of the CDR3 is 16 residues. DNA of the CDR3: TGTGCCAGCAGCCCCGGGACAGGCCTACCCCACACTGAAGCTTTCTTT. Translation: CASSPGTGLPHTEAFF.

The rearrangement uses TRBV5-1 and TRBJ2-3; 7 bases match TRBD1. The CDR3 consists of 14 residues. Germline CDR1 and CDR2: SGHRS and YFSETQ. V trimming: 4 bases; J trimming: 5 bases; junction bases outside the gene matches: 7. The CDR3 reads CASSRQGGQDTQYF. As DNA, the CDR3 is TGCGCCAGCAGCCGACAAGGGGGCCAAGATACGCAGTATTTT.

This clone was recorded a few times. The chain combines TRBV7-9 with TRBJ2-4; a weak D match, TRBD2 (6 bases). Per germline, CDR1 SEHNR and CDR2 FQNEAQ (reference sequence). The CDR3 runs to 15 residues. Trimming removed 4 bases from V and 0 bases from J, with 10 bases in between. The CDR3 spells CASSWRGGAKNIQYF. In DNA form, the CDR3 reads TGTGCCAGCAGCTGGCGGGGAGGAGCCAAAAACATTCAGTACTTC.

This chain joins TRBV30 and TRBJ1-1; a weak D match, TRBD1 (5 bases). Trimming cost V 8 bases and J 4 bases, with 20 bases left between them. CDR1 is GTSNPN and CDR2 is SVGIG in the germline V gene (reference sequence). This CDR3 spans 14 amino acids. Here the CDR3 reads CARTLGGPVTEAFF. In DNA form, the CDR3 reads TGTGCCCGGACCTTGGGGGGTCCGGTCACTGAAGCTTTCTTT.

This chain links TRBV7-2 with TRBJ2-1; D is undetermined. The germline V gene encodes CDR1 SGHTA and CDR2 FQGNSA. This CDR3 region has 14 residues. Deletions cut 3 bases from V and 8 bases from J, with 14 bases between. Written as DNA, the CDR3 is TGTGCCAGCAGCTTCGCAAGTTTCCGGTATGAGCAGTTCTTC. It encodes CASSFASFRYEQFF.

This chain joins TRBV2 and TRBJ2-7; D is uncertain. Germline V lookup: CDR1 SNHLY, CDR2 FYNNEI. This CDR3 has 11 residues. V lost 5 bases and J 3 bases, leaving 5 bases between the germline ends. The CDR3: CASSRNYEQYF. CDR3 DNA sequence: TGTGCCAGCAGTCGGAACTACGAGCAGTACTTC.

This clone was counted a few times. The CDR3 DNA reads as TGTGCCAGCACCACGGGGGGTCTCCGAGATACGCAGTATTTT. This encodes CASTTGGLRDTQYF. The chain couples TRBV6-5 to TRBJ2-3; 7 bases are shared with TRBD2. This CDR3 has 14 amino acids. CDR1 and CDR2 (germline): MNHEY, SVGAGI. The J segment lost 5 bases and the V segment lost 7 bases, leaving 9 bases of the junction unmatched.

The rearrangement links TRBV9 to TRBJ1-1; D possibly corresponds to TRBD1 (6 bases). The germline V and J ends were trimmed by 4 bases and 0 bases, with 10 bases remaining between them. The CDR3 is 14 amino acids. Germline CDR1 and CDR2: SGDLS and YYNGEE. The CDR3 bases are TGTGCCAGCAGCATGGACAGCTTGAACACTGAAGCTTTCTTT. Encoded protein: CASSMDSLNTEAFF.

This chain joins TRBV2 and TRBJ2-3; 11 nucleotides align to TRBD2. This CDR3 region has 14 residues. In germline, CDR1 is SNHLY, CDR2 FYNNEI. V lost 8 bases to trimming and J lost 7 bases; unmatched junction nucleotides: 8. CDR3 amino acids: CASYLAGGAYTQYF. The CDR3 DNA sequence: TGTGCCAGCTACTTAGCGGGGGGGGCCTATACGCAGTATTTT.

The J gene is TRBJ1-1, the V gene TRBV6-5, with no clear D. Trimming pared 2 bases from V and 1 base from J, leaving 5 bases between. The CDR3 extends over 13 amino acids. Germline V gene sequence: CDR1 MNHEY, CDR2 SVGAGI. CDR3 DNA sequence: TGTGCCAGCAGTTACGAGCGGAACACTGAAGCTTTCTTT. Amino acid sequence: CASSYERNTEAFF.

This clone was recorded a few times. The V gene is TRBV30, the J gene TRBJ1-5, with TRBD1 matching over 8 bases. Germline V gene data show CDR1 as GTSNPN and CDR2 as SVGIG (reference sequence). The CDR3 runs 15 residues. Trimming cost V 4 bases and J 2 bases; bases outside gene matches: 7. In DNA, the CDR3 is TGTGCCTGGACTCAACCGGGACAGGGCAATCAGCCCCAGCATTTT. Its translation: CAWTQPGQGNQPQHF.

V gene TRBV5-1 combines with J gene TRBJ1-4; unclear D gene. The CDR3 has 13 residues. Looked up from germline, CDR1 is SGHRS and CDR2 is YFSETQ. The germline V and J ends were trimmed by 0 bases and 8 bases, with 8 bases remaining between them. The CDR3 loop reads CASSLGTSEKLFF. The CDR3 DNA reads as TGCGCCAGCAGCTTGGGCACCTCAGAAAAACTGTTTTTT.

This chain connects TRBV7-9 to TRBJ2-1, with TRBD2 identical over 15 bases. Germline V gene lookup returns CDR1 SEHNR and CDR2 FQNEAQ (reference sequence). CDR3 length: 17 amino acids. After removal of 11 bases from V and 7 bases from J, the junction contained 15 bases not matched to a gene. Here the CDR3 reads CAGRTSGGAEKGNEQFF. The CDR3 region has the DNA TGTGCCGGGAGGACTAGCGGGGGGGCCGAGAAGGGAAATGAGCAGTTCTTC. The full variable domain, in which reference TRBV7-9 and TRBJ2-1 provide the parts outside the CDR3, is DTGVSQNPRHKITKRGQNVTFRCDPISEHNRLYWYRQTLGQGPEFLTYFQNEAQLEKSRLLSDRFSAERPKGSFSTLEIQRTEQGDSAMYLCAGRTSGGAEKGNEQFFGPGTRLTVL.

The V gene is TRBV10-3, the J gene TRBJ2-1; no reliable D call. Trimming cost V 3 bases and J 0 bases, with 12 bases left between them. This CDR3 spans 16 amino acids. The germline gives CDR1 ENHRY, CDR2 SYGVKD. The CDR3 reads CAISDFRADSYNEQFF. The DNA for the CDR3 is TGTGCCATCAGTGATTTTAGGGCGGACTCCTACAATGAGCAGTTCTTC.